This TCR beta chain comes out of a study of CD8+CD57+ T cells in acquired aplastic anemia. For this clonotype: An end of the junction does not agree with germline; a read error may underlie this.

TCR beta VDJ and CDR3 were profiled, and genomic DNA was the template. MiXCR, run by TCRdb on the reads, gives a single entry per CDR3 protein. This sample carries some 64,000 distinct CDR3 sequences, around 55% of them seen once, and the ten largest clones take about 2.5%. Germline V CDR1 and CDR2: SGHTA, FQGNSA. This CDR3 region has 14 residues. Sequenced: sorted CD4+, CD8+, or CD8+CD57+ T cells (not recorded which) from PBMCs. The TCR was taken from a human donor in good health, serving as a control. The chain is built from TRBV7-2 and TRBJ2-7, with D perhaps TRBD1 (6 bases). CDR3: CASSWTVGAYGQYF. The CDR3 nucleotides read TGTGCCAGCAGTTGGACAGTGGGGGCATACGGGCAGTACTTC.